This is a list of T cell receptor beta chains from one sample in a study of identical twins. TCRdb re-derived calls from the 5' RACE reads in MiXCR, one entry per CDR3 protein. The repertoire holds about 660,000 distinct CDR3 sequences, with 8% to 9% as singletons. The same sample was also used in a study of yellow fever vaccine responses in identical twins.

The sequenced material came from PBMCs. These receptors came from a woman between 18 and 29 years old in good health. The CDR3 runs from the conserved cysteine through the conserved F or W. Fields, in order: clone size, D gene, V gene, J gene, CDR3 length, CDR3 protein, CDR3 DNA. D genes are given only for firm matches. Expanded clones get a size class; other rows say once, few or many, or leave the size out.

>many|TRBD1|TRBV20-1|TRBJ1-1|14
CSAREDRGNTEAFF
TGCAGTGCTAGGGAAGACAGGGGGAACACTGAAGCTTTCTTT
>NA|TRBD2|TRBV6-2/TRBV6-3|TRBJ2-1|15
CASSRTSGRASEQFF
TGTGCCAGCAGCAGGACTAGCGGGAGGGCCAGTGAGCAGTTCTTC
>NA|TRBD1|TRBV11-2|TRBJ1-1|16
CASSLKQGTLNTEAFF
TGTGCCAGCAGTTTAAAACAGGGGACCTTGAACACTGAAGCTTTCTTT
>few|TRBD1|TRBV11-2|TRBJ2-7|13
CASSFQGVYEQYF
TGTGCCAGCAGCTTCCAGGGGGTCTACGAGCAGTACTTC
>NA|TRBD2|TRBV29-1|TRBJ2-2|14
CSVGSGSRPGELFF
TGCAGCGTCGGAAGCGGGAGTAGGCCCGGGGAGCTGTTTTTT
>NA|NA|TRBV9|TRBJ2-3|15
CASSVAAHFTDTQYF
TGTGCCAGCAGCGTAGCGGCCCACTTCACAGATACGCAGTATTTT
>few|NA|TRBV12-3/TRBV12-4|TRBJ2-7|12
CASHWGQGKQYF
TGTGCCAGTCACTGGGGGCAGGGCAAGCAGTACTTC
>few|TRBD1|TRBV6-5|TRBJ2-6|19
CASSYLTGTGPSGANVLTF
TGTGCCAGCAGTTACCTAACCGGGACAGGACCCTCTGGGGCCAACGTCCTGACTTTC
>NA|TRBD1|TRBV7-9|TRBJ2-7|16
CASSLSSGGGSYEQYF
TGTGCCAGCAGCTTATCCTCAGGGGGCGGTTCCTACGAGCAGTACTTC
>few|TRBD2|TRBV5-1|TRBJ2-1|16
CASSHRERGVINEQFF
TGCGCCAGCAGCCACAGGGAGCGGGGGGTTATCAATGAGCAGTTCTTC
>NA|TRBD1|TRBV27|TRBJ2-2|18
CASSWAGDRGTNTGELFF
TGTGCCAGCAGTTGGGCCGGAGACAGGGGGACAAACACCGGGGAGCTGTTTTTT
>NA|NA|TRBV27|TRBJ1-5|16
CASSLRAVQGNQPQHF
TGTGCCAGCAGTTTACGGGCAGTACAAGGGAATCAGCCCCAGCATTTT
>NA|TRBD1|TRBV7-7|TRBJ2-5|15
CASGDRDRGQETQYF
TGTGCTAGCGGTGACCGGGACAGGGGACAAGAGACCCAGTACTTC
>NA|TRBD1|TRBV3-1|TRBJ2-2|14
CASSRGGTTGELFF
TGTGCCAGCAGCCGAGGGGGCACCACCGGGGAGCTGTTTTTT
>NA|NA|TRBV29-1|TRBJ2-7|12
CSVEGGGKEQYF
TGCAGCGTTGAAGGTGGAGGGAAGGAGCAGTACTTC
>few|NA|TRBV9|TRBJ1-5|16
CASSVGDGASNQPQHF
TGTGCCAGCAGCGTAGGGGACGGGGCGAGCAATCAGCCCCAGCATTTT
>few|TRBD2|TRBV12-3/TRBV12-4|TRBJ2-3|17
CASSLVAGVLELDTQYF
TGTGCCAGCAGTTTGGTAGCGGGAGTACTCGAATTAGATACGCAGTATTTT
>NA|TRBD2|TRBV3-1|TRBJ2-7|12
CASSQGGGVQYF
TGTGCCAGCAGCCAGGGGGGGGGTGTGCAGTACTTC
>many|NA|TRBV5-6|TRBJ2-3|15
CASSRNSGSTDTQYF
TGTGCCAGCAGCCGGAATAGCGGTAGCACAGATACGCAGTATTTT
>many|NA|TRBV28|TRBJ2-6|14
CASSSVTGANVLTF
TGTGCCAGCAGTAGTGTCACTGGGGCCAACGTCCTGACTTTC
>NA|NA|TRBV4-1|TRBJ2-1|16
CASSQGIAWGYNEQFF
TGCGCCAGCAGCCAAGGAATAGCGTGGGGCTACAATGAGCAGTTCTTC
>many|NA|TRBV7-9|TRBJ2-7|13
CASSDGGTYEQYF
TGTGCCAGCAGCGACGGGGGTACCTACGAGCAGTACTTC
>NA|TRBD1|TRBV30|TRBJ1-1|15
CAWRALDRGNTEAFF
TGTGCCTGGAGAGCCCTGGACAGGGGGAACACTGAAGCTTTCTTT
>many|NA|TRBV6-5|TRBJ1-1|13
CASSYNPNTEAFF
TGTGCCAGCAGTTACAACCCGAACACTGAAGCTTTCTTT
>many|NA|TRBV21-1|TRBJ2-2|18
CASSMDTDIQGKCGELFF
TGTGCCAGCAGCATGGACACGGACATCCAGGGCAAGTGCGGGGAGCTGTTTTTT
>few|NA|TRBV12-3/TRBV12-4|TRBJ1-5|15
CASSRGASLHQPQHF
TGTGCCAGCAGTCGAGGGGCTTCGCTGCATCAGCCCCAGCATTTT
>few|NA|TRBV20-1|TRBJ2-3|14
CSARRSQGGDTQYF
TGCAGTGCTAGGAGGTCGCAGGGGGGGGATACGCAGTATTTT
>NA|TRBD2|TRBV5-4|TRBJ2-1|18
CASSLAHRLAGGHNEQFF
TGTGCCAGCAGCTTGGCCCACAGGCTAGCGGGGGGTCACAATGAGCAGTTCTTC
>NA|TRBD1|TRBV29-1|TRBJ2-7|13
CSVGQGRNYEQYF
TGCAGCGTTGGACAGGGGAGAAACTACGAGCAGTACTTC
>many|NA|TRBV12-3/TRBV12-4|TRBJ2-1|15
CASSLSANSYNEQFF
TGTGCCAGCAGTTTATCAGCGAACTCCTACAATGAGCAGTTCTTC
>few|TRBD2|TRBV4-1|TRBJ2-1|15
CASRGTSGSINEQFF
TGCGCCAGCAGGGGGACTAGCGGGAGTATCAATGAGCAGTTCTTC
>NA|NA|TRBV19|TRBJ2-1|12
CASHNRDNEQFF
TGTGCCAGTCACAACAGGGACAATGAGCAGTTCTTC
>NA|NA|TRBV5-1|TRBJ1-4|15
CASNHGSPANEKLFF
TGCGCCAGCAACCACGGGAGCCCAGCTAATGAAAAACTGTTTTTT
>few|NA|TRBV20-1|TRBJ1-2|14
CSAREWEPPEGYTF
TGCAGTGCTAGAGAATGGGAACCCCCTGAGGGCTACACCTTC
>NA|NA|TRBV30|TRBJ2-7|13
CAWTRGLKGEQYF
TGTGCCTGGACTCGGGGCCTTAAGGGAGAGCAGTACTTC
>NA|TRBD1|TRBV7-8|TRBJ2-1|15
CASSSGQGVHNEQFF
TGTGCCAGCAGCTCGGGACAGGGGGTCCACAATGAGCAGTTCTTC
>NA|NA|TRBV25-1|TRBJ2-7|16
CASRPNTAQAYYEQYF
TGTGCCAGCAGACCCAACACAGCCCAAGCTTATTACGAGCAGTACTTC
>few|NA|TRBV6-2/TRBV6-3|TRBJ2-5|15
CASSFSVPWQETQYF
TGTGCCAGCAGTTTTTCGGTGCCCTGGCAAGAGACCCAGTACTTC
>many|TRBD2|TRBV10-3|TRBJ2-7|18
CAISESRLAGVLSYEQYF
TGTGCCATCAGTGAGTCTAGACTAGCGGGAGTTCTCTCCTACGAGCAGTACTTC
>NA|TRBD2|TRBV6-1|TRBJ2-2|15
CASSPFRGDTGELFF
TGTGCCAGCAGTCCCTTTCGGGGGGACACCGGGGAGCTGTTTTTT
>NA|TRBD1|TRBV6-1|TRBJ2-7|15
CASRAGQGISYEQYF
TGTGCCAGCAGGGCGGGACAGGGGATCTCCTACGAGCAGTACTTC
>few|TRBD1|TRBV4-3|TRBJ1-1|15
CASSPLTGGYTEAFF
TGCGCCAGCAGCCCACTGACAGGGGGGTACACTGAAGCTTTCTTT
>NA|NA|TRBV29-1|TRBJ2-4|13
CSVEHPIGNIQYF
TGCAGCGTTGAGCATCCTATTGGGAACATTCAGTACTTC
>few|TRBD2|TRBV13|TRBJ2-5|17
CASSRTAGGQYQETQYF
TGTGCCAGCAGCCGAACCGCGGGGGGCCAATACCAAGAGACCCAGTACTTC
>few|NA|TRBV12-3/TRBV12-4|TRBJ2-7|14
CASSNRDIGYEQYF
TGTGCCAGCAGTAACCGGGACATAGGCTACGAGCAGTACTTC
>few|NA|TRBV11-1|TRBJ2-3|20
CASSSILWEERSKSTDTQYF
TGTGCCAGCAGCTCGATACTCTGGGAGGAGCGTTCAAAATCCACAGATACGCAGTATTTT
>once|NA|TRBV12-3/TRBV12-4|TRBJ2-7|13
CASSLGPTDEQYF
TGTGCCAGCAGTTTAGGACCCACCGACGAGCAGTACTTC
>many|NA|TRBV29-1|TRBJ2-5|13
CSAGLRDAETQYF
TGCAGCGCCGGACTCAGGGACGCGGAGACCCAGTACTTC
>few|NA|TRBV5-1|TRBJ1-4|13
CASSLGGNEKLFF
TGCGCCAGCAGCTTGGGAGGGAATGAAAAACTGTTTTTT
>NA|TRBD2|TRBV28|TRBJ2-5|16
CASNLRTSVSQETQYF
TGTGCCAGCAACCTCCGGACTAGCGTGAGCCAAGAGACCCAGTACTTC
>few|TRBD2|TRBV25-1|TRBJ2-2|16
CASSELGGLNTGELFF
TGTGCCAGCAGTGAATTGGGGGGGTTGAACACCGGGGAGCTGTTTTTT
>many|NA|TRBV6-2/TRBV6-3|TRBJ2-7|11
CASSSGLAQYF
TGTGCCAGCAGTTCGGGACTTGCGCAGTACTTC
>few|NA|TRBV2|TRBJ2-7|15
CASSSHAASSYEQYF
TGTGCCAGCAGCTCTCACGCGGCTAGCTCCTACGAGCAGTACTTC
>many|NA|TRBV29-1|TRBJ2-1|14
CSVSRQSSYNEQFF
TGCAGCGTCTCCCGGCAGAGCTCCTACAATGAGCAGTTCTTC
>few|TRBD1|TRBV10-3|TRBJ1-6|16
CATNERGQARDSPLHF
TGTGCCACTAATGAGAGAGGACAGGCGAGAGATTCACCCCTCCACTTT
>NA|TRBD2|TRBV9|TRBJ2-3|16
CASSVALGGSTDTQYF
TGTGCCAGCAGCGTAGCCCTGGGGGGGAGCACAGATACGCAGTATTTT
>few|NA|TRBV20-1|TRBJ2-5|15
CSARAPRGAVKTQYF
TGCAGTGCTAGAGCGCCACGGGGGGCCGTTAAGACCCAGTACTTC